The T cell receptor (beta chain) described here comes from a study of cytomegalovirus exposure and HLA in healthy donors. In the study overall: In a previous analysis, 117 million unique TCR beta sequences were found from about 179 million T cells. Study findings and constraints: In a later analysis, 15,000 to 20,000 TCR beta sequences were associated with HLA alleles at 0.05 false discovery rate. A later analysis, which compared TCR beta chains of equal frequency, found the HLA-associated ones more clonally expanded. In a later analysis, a genetic analysis reported fewer productive-TCR N-insertions in an Asian-associated ancestry cluster than the cohort average.

V lost 5 bases and J 7 bases, leaving 9 bases between the germline ends. CDR1 is MNHEY and CDR2 is SMNVEV in the germline V gene (reference sequence). The CDR3 covers 13 residues. As concerns this clone: Its antigen is not identified.

Both 60 Vbeta primers and 13 Jbeta primers went into the PCR. Measured with immunoSEQ multiplex PCR; TCRdb has only the in-frame clones, and not every one. The table shows tens of thousands of clones, with 80% to 90% occurring only once. This sequence was found in a woman between 25 and 40 years old in good health and CMV-seronegative. This chain connects TRBV27 to TRBJ1-6; tentatively, D is TRBD1 (5 bases). The sequenced material came from PBMCs. This chain's CDR3 is CASSPRGNSPLHF. The CDR3 DNA reads as TGTGCCAGCAGTCCGCGGGGCAATTCACCCCTCCACTTT.